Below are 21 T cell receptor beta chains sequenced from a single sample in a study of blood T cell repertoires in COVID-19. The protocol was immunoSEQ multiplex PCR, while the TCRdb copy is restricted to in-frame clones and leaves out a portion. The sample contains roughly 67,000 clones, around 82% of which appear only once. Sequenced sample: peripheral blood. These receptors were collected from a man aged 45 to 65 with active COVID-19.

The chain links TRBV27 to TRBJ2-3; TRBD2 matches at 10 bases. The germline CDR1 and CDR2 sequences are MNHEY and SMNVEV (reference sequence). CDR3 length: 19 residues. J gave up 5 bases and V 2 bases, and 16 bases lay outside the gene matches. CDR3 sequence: CASSLRPASLAGVGDTQYF. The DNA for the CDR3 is TGTGCCAGCAGTTTAAGGCCCGCTTCGCTAGCGGGAGTTGGAGATACGCAGTATTTT.

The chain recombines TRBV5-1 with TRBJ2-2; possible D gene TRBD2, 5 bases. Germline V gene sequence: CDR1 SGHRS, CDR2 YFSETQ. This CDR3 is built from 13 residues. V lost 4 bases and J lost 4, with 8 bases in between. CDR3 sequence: CASSGRGTGELFF. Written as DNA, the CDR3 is TGCGCCAGCAGCGGACGGGGCACCGGGGAGCTGTTTTTT.

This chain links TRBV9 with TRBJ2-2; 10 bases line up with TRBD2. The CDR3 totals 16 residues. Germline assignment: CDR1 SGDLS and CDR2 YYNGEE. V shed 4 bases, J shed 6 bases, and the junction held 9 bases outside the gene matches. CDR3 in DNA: TGTGCCAGCAGCCCGATTAGCGGGAGGAGTCCCGGGGAGCTGTTTTTT. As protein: CASSPISGRSPGELFF. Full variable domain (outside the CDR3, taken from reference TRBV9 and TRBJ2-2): DSGVTQTPKHLITATGQRVTLRCSPRSGDLSVYWYQQSLDQGLQFLIQYYNGEERAKGNILERFSAQQFPDLHSELNLSSLELGDSALYFCASSPISGRSPGELFFGEGSRLTVL.

CDR3 nucleotides: TGTGCCAGCACTCAGACTAGCGGGAGAGGAAATACGCAGTATTTT. Translated: CASTQTSGRGNTQYF. The V gene is TRBV3-1 (or the pseudogene TRBV3-2), the J gene TRBJ2-3; 12 positions agree with TRBD2. CDR3 length: 15 residues. Germline CDR1 is LGHDT and CDR2 is YNNKEL (reference sequence). The ends lost 7 bases at V and 7 bases at J; junction bases unmatched: 9.

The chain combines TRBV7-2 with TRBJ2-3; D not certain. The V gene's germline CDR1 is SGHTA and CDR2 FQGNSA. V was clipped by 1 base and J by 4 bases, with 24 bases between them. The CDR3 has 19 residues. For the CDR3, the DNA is TGTGCCAGCAGCTTAGACCCAATGGTAGCCCGCAGCCAGTCAGATACGCAGTATTTT. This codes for CASSLDPMVARSQSDTQYF.

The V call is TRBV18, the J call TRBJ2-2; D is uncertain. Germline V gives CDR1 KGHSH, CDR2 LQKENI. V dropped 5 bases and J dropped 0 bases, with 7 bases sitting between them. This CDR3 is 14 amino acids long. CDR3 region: CASSSLSNTGELFF. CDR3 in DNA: TGTGCCAGCTCATCACTCTCGAACACCGGGGAGCTGTTTTTT.

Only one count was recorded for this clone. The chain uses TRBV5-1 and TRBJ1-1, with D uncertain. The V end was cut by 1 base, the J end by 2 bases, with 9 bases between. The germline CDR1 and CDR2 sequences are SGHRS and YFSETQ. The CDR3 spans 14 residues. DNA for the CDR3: TGCGCCAGCAGCTTGTTTGGAGAAAACACTGAAGCTTTCTTT. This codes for CASSLFGENTEAFF.

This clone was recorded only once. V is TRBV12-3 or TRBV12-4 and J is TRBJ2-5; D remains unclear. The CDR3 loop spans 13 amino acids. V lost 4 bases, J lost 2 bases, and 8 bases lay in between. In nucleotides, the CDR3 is TGTGCCAGCAGTTCAGGTTTTCAAGAGACCCAGTACTTC. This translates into CASSSGFQETQYF.

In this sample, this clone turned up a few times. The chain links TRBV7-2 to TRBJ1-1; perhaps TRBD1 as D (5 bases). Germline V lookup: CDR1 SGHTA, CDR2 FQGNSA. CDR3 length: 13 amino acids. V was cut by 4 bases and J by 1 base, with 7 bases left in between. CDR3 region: CASSSGGNTEAFF. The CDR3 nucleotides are TGTGCCAGCAGCTCCGGGGGGAACACTGAAGCTTTCTTT.

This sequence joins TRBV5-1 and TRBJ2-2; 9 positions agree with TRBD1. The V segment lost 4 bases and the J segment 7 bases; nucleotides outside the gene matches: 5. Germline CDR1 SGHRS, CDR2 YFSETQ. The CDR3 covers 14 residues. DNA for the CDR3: TGCGCCAGCAGCCCACAGGGGGCCGGCGGGGAGCTGTTTTTT. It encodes CASSPQGAGGELFF.

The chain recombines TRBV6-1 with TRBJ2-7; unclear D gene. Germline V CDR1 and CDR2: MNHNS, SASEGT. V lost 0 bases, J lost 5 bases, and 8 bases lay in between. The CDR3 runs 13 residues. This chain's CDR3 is CASSEAPPDEQYF. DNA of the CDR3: TGTGCCAGCAGTGAAGCCCCTCCCGACGAGCAGTACTTC.

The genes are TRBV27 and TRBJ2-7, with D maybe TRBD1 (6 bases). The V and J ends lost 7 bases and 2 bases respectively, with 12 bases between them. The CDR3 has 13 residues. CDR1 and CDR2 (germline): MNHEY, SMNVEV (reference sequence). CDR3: CASKVQGTYEQYF. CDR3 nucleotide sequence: TGTGCCAGCAAAGTCCAGGGGACCTACGAGCAGTACTTC.

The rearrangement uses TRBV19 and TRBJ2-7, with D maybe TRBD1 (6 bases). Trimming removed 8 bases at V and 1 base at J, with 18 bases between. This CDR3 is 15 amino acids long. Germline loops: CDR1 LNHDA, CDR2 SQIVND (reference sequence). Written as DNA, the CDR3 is TGTGCCAGTTCGCCAACAGGGTCGGCGTCCTACGAGCAGTACTTC. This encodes CASSPTGSASYEQYF. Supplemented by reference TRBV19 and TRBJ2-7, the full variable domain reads DGGITQSPKYLFRKEGQNVTLSCEQNLNHDAMYWYRQDPGQGLRLIYYSQIVNDFQKGDIAEGYSVSREKKESFPLTVTSAQKNPTAFYLCASSPTGSASYEQYFGPGTRLTVT.

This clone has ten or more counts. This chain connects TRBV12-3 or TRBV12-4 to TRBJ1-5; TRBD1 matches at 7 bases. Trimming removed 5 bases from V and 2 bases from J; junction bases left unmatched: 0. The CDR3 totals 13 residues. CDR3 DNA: TGTGCCAGCAGTGGACAGGGCAATCAGCCCCAGCATTTT. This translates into CASSGQGNQPQHF.

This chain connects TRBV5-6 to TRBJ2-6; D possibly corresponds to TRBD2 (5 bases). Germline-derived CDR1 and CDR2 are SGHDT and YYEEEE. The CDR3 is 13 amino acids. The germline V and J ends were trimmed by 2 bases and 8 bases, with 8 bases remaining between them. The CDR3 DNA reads TGTGCCAGCAGCTTATCCGGGACCAACGTCCTGACTTTC. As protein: CASSLSGTNVLTF.

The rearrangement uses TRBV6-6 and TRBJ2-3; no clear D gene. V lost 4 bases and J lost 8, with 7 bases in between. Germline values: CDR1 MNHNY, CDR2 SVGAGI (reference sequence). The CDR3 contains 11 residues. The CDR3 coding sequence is TGTGCCAGCAGTTCGGGTGGTACGCAGTATTTT. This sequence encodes CASSSGGTQYF.

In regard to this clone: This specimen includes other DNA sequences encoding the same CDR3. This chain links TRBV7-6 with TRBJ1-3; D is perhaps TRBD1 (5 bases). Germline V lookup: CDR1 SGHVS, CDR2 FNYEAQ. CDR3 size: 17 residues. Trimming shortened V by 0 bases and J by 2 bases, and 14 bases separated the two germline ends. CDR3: CASSLAGSGGPGNTIYF. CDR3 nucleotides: TGTGCCAGCAGCTTAGCGGGTTCGGGGGGTCCTGGAAACACCATATATTTT.

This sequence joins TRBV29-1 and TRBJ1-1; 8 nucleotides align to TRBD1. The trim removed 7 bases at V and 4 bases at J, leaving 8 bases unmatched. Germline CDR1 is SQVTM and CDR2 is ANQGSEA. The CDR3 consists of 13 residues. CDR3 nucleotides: TGCAGCGCCCAAAATACAGGGGGCACTGAAGCTTTCTTT. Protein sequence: CSAQNTGGTEAFF.

CDR3 sequence reads: CASSHRSGGLPYNEQFF. The CDR3 nucleotides are TGTGCCAGCAGCCACAGGAGCGGGGGCCTCCCATACAATGAGCAGTTCTTC. The chain has TRBV3-1 (or the pseudogene TRBV3-2) and TRBJ2-1; 8 bases are a match to TRBD2. Germline V gives CDR1 LGHDT, CDR2 YNNKEL (reference sequence). CDR3 length: 17 amino acids. V gave up 3 bases and J gave up 4 bases; unmatched junction bases: 11.

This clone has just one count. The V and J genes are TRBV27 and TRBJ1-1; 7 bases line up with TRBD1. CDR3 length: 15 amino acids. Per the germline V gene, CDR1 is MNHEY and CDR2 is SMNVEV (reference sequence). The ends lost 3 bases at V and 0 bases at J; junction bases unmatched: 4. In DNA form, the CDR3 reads TGTGCCAGCAGTTTGACAGGGAACATGAACACTGAAGCTTTCTTT. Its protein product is CASSLTGNMNTEAFF.

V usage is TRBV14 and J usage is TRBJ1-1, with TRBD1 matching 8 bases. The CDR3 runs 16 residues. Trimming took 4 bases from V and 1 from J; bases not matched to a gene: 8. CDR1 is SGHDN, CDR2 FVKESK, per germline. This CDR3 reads CASSPDRGFENTEAFF. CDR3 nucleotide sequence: TGTGCCAGCAGCCCTGACAGGGGATTTGAGAACACTGAAGCTTTCTTT. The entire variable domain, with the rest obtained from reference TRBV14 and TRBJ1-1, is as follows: EAGVTQFPSHSVIEKGQTVTLRCDPISGHDNLYWYRRVMGKEIKFLLHFVKESKQDESGMPNNRFLAERTGGTYSTLKVQPAELEDSGVYFCASSPDRGFENTEAFFGQGTRLTVV.